What follows are 12 T cell receptor beta chains derived from one specimen sequenced in a study of T cells expressing NK-cell markers. TCRdb reprocessed the 5' RACE reads and reports one entry per CDR3 protein, with no DNA. The table lists about 150,000 distinct CDR3 sequences. The specimen sequenced was blood T cells: a sorted CD56 or NKG2C T cell subset, CD4+ or CD8+ T cells, or bulk PBMC T cells (not recorded which). Receptor source: a woman aged 45 to 65 in good health.

The V and J genes are TRBV30 and TRBJ2-3; TCRdb lists TRBD2, though no DNA is available to test this call. The CDR3 has 15 residues. Germline loops: CDR1 GTSNPN, CDR2 SVGIG (reference sequence). CDR3 sequence: CAWSVGLARGDTQYF. Variable domain in full (rest from reference TRBV30 and TRBJ2-3): SQTIHQWPATLVQPVGSPLSLECTVEGTSNPNLYWYRQAAGRGLQLLFYSVGIGQISSEVPQNLSASRPQDRQFILSSKKLLLSDSGFYLCAWSVGLARGDTQYFGPGTRLTVL.

V and J are TRBV5-1 and TRBJ2-3; no DNA is available, so the TRBD1 call from TCRdb remains unchecked. Germline assignment: CDR1 SGHRS and CDR2 YFSETQ. The CDR3 has 16 residues. The CDR3 loop reads CASSFLRQGGTDTQYF.

The V and J genes are TRBV5-5 and TRBJ2-5; TCRdb returns TRBD2, unconfirmable since there is no DNA. CDR1 and CDR2 from the germline V gene are SGHKS and YYEKEE (reference sequence). The CDR3 totals 17 residues. The CDR3 loop reads CASSLDPHIGPQEAQYF.

The gene calls are TRBV5-1 and TRBJ1-2. The CDR3 is 14 residues long. In germline, CDR1 is SGHRS, CDR2 YFSETQ. CDR3 amino acids: CASSLAGPLYGYTF.

The chain employs TRBV5-1 and TRBJ2-5; without DNA, the TCRdb call of TRBD2 cannot be checked. CDR1 and CDR2 from the germline V gene are SGHRS and YFSETQ. The CDR3 covers 15 residues. The CDR3 loop reads CASSLWEDGEETQYF.

The CDR3 spells CASGDPRDSPTEAFF. The chain uses TRBV5-1 and TRBJ1-1; TCRdb lists TRBD1, though no DNA is available to test this call. The CDR3 loop spans 15 amino acids. In germline, CDR1 is SGHRS, CDR2 YFSETQ.

The rearrangement uses TRBV5-6 and TRBJ2-1; TCRdb returns TRBD1, unconfirmable since there is no DNA. CDR3 length: 15 residues. CDR1 and CDR2 from the germline V gene are SGHDT and YYEEEE. The CDR3 sequence is CASSLGGVKRDEQFF. Using reference TRBV5-6 and TRBJ2-1 for the parts outside the CDR3, the full variable domain is DAGVTQSPTHLIKTRGQQVTLRCSPKSGHDTVSWYQQALGQGPQFIFQYYEEEERQRGNFPDRFSGHQFPNYSSELNVNALLLGDSALYLCASSLGGVKRDEQFFGPGTRLTVL.

The chain uses TRBV29-1 and TRBJ1-2; TCRdb returns TRBD1, unconfirmable since there is no DNA. CDR3 size: 11 residues. CDR1 is SQVTM, CDR2 ANQGSEA, per germline. CDR3 region: CSVITGGGYTF.

The rearrangement joins TRBV7-8 to TRBJ2-1; TCRdb returns TRBD1, unconfirmable since there is no DNA. In germline, CDR1 is SGHVS, CDR2 FQNEAQ. The CDR3 has 16 residues. The CDR3 protein is CASSLTSGFSYNEQFF.

The V and J genes are TRBV4-1 and TRBJ2-7; TCRdb selects TRBD1, and the lack of DNA leaves this call unchecked. Per the germline V gene, CDR1 is MGHRA and CDR2 is YSYEKL. CDR3 length: 15 amino acids. The CDR3 loop is CASSHVSRGFYEQYF.

The rearrangement links TRBV27 to TRBJ1-2. This CDR3 region has 14 residues. Germline lookup yields CDR1 MNHEY and CDR2 SMNVEV (reference sequence). The CDR3: CASSLRWAGYGYTF.

The gene calls are TRBV29-1 and TRBJ2-7; with no DNA, the TCRdb D assignment of TRBD2 cannot be verified. CDR3 length: 14 amino acids. Germline V CDR1 and CDR2: SQVTM, ANQGSEA. CDR3 region: CSAKGEAGFYEQYF.